This TCR beta chain is drawn from a study of blood T cells in healthy people across ages. Next came a second PCR, run for about 6 to 12 cycles, which used a sample-barcoded 5' primer along with a J-beta primer mix. One entry per CDR3 protein results from TCRdb running MiXCR on the 5' RACE reads. Counted here are 850,000 to 1,000,000 distinct CDR3 sequences, 45% to 60% occurring once; the ten biggest clones make up about 22%. The germline V gene has CDR1 LNHNV and CDR2 YYDKDF (reference sequence). The CDR3 is 13 amino acids. Trimming removed 7 bases from V and 7 bases from J; junction bases left unmatched: 7.

The chain employs TRBV15 and TRBJ2-1, with TRBD1 matching over 7 bases. Material for sequencing was blood. This clonotype was sampled from an older woman in good health. The CDR3 loop reads CATTQDRVNEQFF. The CDR3 bases are TGTGCCACCACCCAAGACAGGGTAAATGAGCAGTTCTTC.